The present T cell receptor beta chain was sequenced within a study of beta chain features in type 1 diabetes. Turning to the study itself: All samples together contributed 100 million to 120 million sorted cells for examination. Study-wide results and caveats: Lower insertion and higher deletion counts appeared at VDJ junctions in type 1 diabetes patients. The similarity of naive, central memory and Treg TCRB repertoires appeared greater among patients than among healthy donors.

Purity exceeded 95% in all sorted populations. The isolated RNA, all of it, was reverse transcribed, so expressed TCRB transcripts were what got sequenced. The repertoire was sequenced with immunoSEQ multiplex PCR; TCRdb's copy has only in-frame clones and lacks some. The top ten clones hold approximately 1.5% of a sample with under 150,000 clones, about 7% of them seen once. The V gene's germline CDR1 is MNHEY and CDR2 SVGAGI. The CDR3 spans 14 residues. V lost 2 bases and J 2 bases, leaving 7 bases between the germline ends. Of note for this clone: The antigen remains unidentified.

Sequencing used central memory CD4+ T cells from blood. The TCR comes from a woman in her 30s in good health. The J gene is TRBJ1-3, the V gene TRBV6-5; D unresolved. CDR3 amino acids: CASSYAAAGNTIYF. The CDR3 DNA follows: TGTGCCAGCAGTTACGCGGCAGCTGGAAACACCATATATTTT.